This TCR beta chain came from a study of cytomegalovirus exposure and HLA in healthy donors. This clone was seen a single time. Profiling relied on immunoSEQ multiplex PCR, and the TCRdb table lists in-frame clones only, not all of them. The sample has about 110,000 clones; approximately 89% are singletons. This CDR3 is 15 amino acids long. With 0 bases removed from V and 4 bases from J, the gap between germline ends came to 13 bases. CDR1 and CDR2 (germline): SGDLS, YYNGEE. The donors were part of the validation cohort, which consisted of roughly 120 subjects and was separate from the first cohort of 600 to 850 subjects.

This sequence joins TRBV9 and TRBJ1-1; weak D call: TRBD1 (5 bases). This clonotype originated in a woman younger than 35 in good health and CMV-seronegative. Sample: PBMCs. In DNA form, the CDR3 reads TGTGCCAGCAGCGTAGAAGATGGGGCGCGCACTGAAGCTTTCTTT. It codes for CASSVEDGARTEAFF.